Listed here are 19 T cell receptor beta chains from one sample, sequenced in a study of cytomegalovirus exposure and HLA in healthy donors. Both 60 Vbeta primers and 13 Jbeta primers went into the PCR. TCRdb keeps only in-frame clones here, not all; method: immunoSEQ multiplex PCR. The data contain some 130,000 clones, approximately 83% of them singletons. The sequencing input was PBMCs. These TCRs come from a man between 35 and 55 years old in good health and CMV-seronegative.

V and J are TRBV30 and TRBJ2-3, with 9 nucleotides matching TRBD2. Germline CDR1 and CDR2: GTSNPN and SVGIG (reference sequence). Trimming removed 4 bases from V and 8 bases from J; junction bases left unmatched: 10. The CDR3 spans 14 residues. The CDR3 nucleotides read TGTGCCTGGACCGGGGCTAGCGGGACCGTTACGCAGTATTTT. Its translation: CAWTGASGTVTQYF.

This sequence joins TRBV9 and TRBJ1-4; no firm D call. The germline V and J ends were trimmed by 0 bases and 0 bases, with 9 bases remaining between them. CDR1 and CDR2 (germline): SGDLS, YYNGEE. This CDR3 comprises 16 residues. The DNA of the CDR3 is TGTGCCAGCAGCGTAGCCCCACAAGCAACTAATGAAAAACTGTTTTTT. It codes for CASSVAPQATNEKLFF.

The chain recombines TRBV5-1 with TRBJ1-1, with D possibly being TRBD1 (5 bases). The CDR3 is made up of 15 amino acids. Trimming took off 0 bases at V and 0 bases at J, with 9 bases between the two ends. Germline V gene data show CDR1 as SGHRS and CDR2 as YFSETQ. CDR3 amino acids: CASSLVGVMNTEAFF. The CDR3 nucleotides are TGCGCCAGCAGCTTGGTAGGGGTAATGAACACTGAAGCTTTCTTT.

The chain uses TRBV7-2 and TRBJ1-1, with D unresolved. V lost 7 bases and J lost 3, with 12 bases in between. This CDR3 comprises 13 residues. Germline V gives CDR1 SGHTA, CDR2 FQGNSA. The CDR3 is CASTITRDTEAFF. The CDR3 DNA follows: TGTGCCAGCACAATTACCCGGGACACTGAAGCTTTCTTT.

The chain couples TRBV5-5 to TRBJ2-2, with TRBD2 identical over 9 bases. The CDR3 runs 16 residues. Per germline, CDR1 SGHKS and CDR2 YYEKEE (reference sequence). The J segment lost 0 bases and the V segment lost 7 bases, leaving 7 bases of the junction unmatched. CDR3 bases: TGTGCCAGCCGCCCTAGCGGGGTCCCGAACACCGGGGAGCTGTTTTTT. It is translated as CASRPSGVPNTGELFF.

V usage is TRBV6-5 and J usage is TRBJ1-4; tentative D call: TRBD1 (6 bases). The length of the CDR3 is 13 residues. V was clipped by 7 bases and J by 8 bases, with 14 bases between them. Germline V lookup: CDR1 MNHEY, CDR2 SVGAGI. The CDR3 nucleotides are TGTGCCAGCACCCACCCCGGGACAGAAAAACTGTTTTTT. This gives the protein CASTHPGTEKLFF.

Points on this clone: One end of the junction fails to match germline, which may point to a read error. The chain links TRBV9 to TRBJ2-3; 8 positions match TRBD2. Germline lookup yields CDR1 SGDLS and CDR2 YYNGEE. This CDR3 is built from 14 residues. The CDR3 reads CASSVGGRQRSPDF. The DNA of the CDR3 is TGTGCCAGCAGCGTAGGCGGGAGGCAGAGATCTCCGGATTTT.

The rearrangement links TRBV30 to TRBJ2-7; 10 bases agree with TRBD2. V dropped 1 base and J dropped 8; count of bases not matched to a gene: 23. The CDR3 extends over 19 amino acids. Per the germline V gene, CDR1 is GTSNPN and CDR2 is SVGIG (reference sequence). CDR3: CAWSGGRGGFETSGAKQYF. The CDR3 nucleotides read TGTGCCTGGAGTGGAGGAAGGGGGGGTTTCGAAACTAGCGGGGCCAAGCAGTACTTC.

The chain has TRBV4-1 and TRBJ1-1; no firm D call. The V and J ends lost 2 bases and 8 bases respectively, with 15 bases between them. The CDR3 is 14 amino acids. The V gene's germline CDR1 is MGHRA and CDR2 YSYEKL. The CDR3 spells CASSQWQLDTEAFF. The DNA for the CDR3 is TGCGCCAGCAGCCAATGGCAACTAGATACGGAAGCTTTCTTT.

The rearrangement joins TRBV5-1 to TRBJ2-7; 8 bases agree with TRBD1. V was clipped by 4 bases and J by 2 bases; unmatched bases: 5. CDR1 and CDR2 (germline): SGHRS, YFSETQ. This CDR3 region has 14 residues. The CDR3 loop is CASSRTGLTYEQYF. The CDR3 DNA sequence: TGCGCCAGCAGCCGGACAGGGCTCACCTACGAGCAGTACTTC.

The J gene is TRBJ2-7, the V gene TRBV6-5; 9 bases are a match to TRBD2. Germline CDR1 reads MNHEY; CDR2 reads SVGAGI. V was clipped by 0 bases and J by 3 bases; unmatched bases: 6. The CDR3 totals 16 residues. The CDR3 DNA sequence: TGTGCCAGCAGTTACTCGTCTGGGACTAGCTTCTACGAGCAGTACTTC. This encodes CASSYSSGTSFYEQYF.

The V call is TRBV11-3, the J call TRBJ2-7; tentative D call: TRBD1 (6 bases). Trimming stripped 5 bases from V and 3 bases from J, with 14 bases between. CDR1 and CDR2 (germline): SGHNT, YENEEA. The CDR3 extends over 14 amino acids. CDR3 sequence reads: CASSHPGHDYEQYF. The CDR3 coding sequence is TGTGCCAGCAGCCACCCGGGACACGACTACGAGCAGTACTTC.

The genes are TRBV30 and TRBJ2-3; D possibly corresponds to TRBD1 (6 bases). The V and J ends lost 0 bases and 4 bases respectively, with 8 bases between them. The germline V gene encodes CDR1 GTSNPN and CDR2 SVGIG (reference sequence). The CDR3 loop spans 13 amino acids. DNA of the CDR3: TGTGCCTGGAGTGTAGGGGGTTCAGATACGCAGTATTTT. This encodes CAWSVGGSDTQYF.

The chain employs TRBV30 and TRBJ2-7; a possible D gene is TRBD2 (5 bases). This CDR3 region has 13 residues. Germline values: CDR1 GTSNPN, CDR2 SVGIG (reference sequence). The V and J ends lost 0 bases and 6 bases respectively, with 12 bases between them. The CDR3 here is CAWSVTEGSEQYF. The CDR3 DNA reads TGTGCCTGGAGTGTAACCGAGGGTTCCGAGCAGTACTTC.

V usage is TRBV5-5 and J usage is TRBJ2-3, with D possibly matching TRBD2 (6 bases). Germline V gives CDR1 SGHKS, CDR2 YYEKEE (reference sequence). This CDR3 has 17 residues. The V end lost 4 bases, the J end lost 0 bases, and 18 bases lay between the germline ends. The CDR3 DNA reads TGTGCCAGCAGCCCCTGGGGACGGGACTTTAGCACAGATACGCAGTATTTT. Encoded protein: CASSPWGRDFSTDTQYF.

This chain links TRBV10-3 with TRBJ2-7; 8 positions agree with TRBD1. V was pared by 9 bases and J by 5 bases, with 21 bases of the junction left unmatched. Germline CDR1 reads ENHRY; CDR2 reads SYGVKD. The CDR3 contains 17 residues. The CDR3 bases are TGTGCCATTAGAGCACTAAGACAGGGGACGAACAACGACGAGCAGTACTTC. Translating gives CAIRALRQGTNNDEQYF.

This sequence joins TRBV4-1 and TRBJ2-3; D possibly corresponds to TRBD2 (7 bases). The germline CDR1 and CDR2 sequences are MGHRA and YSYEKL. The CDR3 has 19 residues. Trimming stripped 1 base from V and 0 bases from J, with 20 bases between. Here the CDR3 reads CASSQGRPAAGHSTDTQYF. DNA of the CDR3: TGCGCCAGCAGCCAAGGCCGGCCGGCAGCGGGACACAGCACAGATACGCAGTATTTT.

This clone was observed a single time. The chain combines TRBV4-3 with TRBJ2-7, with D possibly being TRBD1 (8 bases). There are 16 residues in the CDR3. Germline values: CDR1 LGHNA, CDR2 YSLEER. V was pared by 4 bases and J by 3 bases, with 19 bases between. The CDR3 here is CASSPSGGTGLYEQYF. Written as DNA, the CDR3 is TGCGCCAGCAGCCCCTCCGGGGGGACAGGACTCTACGAGCAGTACTTC.

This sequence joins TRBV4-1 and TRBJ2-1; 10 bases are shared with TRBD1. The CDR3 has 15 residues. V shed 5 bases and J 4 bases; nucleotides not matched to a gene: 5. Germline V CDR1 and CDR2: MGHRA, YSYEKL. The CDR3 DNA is TGCGCCAGCAGCACCGGGACAGGGGAATACAATGAGCAGTTCTTC. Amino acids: CASSTGTGEYNEQFF.